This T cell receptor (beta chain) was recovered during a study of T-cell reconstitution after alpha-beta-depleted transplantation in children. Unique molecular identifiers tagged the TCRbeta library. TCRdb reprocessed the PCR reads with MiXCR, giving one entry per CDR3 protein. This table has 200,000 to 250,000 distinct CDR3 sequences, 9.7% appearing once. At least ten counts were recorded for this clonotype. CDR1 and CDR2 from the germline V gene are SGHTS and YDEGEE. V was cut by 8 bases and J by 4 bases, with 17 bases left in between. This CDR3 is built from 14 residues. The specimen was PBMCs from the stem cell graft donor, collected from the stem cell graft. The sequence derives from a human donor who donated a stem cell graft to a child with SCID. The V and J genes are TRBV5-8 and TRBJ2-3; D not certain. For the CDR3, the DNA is TGTGCCAGTCATCTTTCGGGCTTAGCAGATACGCAGTATTTT. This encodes CASHLSGLADTQYF.